This T cell receptor (beta chain) was sequenced for a study of graft-versus-host responses after intestinal transplantation. The study's findings and limits: GvH clones were identified in recipient marrow, with some first appearing in ileum or blood.

On this clone itself: Its antigen is not known.

The protocol was immunoSEQ multiplex PCR, while the TCRdb copy is restricted to in-frame clones and leaves out a portion. The table includes roughly 100,000 clones, approximately 94% detected once. Germline loops: CDR1 SGDLS, CDR2 YYNGEE. The CDR3 length is 17 residues. Trimming cost V 0 bases and J 4 bases; bases outside gene matches: 10. The rearrangement joins TRBV9 to TRBJ2-1; 7 bases match TRBD2. This receptor was taken from a human donor who received an intestinal transplant. The sample consisted of unstimulated CD8+ T cells sorted from spleen or lymph node cells, taken before intestinal transplant. The CDR3 nucleotides read TGTGCCAGCAGCGTAGGTGGGTGGTCGGGGGGTTACAATGAGCAGTTCTTC. Translating gives CASSVGGWSGGYNEQFF.